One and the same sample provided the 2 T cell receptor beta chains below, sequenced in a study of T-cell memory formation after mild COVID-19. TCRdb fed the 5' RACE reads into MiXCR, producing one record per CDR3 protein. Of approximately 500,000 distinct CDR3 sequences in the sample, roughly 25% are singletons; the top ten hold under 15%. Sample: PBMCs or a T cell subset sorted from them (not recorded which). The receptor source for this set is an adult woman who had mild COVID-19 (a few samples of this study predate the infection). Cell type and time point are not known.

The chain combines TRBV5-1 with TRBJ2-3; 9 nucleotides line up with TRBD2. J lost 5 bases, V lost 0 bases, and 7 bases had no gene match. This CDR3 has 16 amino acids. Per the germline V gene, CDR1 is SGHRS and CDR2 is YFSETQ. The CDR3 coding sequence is TGCGCCAGCAGCTTGGACCTAGCGGGGTTTGGAGATACGCAGTATTTT. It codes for CASSLDLAGFGDTQYF.

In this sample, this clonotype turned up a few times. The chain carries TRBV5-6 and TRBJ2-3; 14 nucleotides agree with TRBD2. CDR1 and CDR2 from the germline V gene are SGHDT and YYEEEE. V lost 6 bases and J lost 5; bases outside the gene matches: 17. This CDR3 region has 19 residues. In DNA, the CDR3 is TGTGCCAGCAATCCCCCCCCCGGGACTAGCGGGAGTGGAATAGATACGCAGTATTTT. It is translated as CASNPPPGTSGSGIDTQYF.